A single sample gave rise to the 30 T cell receptor beta chains below, sequenced in a study of blood T cell repertoires in COVID-19. Produced via immunoSEQ multiplex PCR; TCRdb's table is partial and in-frame only. The data show some 170,000 clones, roughly 80% seen once. The sequencing sample was made of peripheral blood. The origin of the receptors is a woman aged 70-85 years with acute or convalescent COVID-19.

The CDR3 DNA reads as TGTGCCAGCAGTTACTCGAGACAGGGATCGAATGGCTACACCTTC. Translated, it gives CASSYSRQGSNGYTF. V gene TRBV6-5 combines with J gene TRBJ1-2; 7 nucleotides match TRBD1. The CDR3 sequence is 15 residues long. Unmatched junction bases numbered 7, after V lost 0 bases and J lost 6 bases. In germline, CDR1 is MNHEY, CDR2 SVGAGI.

The chain couples TRBV7-2 to TRBJ2-3, with 12 bases identical to TRBD2. This CDR3 has 16 residues. The V segment lost 5 bases and the J segment 6 bases; nucleotides outside the gene matches: 9. CDR1 and CDR2 from the germline V gene are SGHTA and FQGNSA. The CDR3 spells CASSPASGGGGDTQYF. Here the CDR3 DNA reads TGTGCCAGCAGCCCCGCTAGCGGGGGGGGAGGGGATACGCAGTATTTT.

The CDR3 DNA is TGTGCCAGCAGGGCTTCAGGGTTTAACAACTATGGCTACACCTTC. Amino acid sequence: CASRASGFNNYGYTF. This chain uses TRBV6-5 with TRBJ1-2; weak D call: TRBD1 (5 bases). Germline values: CDR1 MNHEY, CDR2 SVGAGI. The ends were cut back, 6 bases at V and 2 bases at J, with 16 bases in the middle. There are 15 residues in the CDR3.

This chain links TRBV6-1 with TRBJ1-6; 12 bases are a match to TRBD1. This CDR3 has 18 residues. From germline, CDR1 is MNHNS and CDR2 SASEGT. V lost 3 bases and J lost 7; bases outside the gene matches: 10. Written as DNA, the CDR3 is TGTGCCAGCAGTGACGGTCGGGGACAGGGGGCTCAAAATTCACCCCTCCACTTT. Its protein product is CASSDGRGQGAQNSPLHF.

The chain joins TRBV6-5 to TRBJ2-1; D gene uncertain. Trimming took off 8 bases at V and 8 bases at J, with 10 bases between the two ends. The CDR3 covers 11 residues. Germline V gene data show CDR1 as MNHEY and CDR2 as SVGAGI. CDR3 bases: TGTGCCAGCGGTATAAGCGATGAGCAGTTCTTC. This sequence encodes CASGISDEQFF.

V and J are TRBV14 and TRBJ1-3; D possibly corresponds to TRBD1 (6 bases). This CDR3 comprises 18 residues. Per the germline V gene, CDR1 is SGHDN and CDR2 is FVKESK. Trimming removed 0 bases from V and 0 bases from J, with 15 bases in between. CDR3 in amino acids: CASSQDWRTGSSGNTIYF. CDR3 DNA: TGTGCCAGCAGCCAAGACTGGAGAACAGGGAGCTCTGGAAACACCATATATTTT.

The rearrangement joins TRBV7-2 to TRBJ1-5; the match to TRBD1 covers 12 bases. The CDR3 is 16 residues long. Germline lookup yields CDR1 SGHTA and CDR2 FQGNSA. Trimming took 0 bases from V and 7 from J; bases not matched to a gene: 4. CDR3 DNA: TGTGCCAGCAGCTTAGCCGGGACAGGGGGCTGGCAGCCCCAGCATTTT. It codes for CASSLAGTGGWQPQHF.

This clone was seen a few times. V is TRBV28 and J is TRBJ1-6; D call uncertain. CDR1 and CDR2 from the germline V gene are MDHEN and SYDVKM. V was trimmed by 5 bases and J by 7 bases, leaving 12 bases between them. The CDR3 totals 14 residues. CDR3 in amino acids: CASSPRLGNSPLHF. CDR3 sequence (DNA): TGTGCCAGCAGTCCCCGATTGGGCAATTCACCCCTCCACTTT.

This clone was observed a handful of times. V and J are TRBV3-1 (or the pseudogene TRBV3-2) and TRBJ2-7; 8 bases fit TRBD2. CDR1 is LGHDT and CDR2 is YNNKEL in the germline V gene (reference sequence). J was trimmed by 5 bases and V by 1 base; bases with no gene match: 10. CDR3 length equals 16 residues. CDR3 amino acids: CASSQVEASGPHEQYF. In DNA form, the CDR3 reads TGTGCCAGCAGCCAAGTAGAGGCTAGCGGGCCCCACGAGCAGTACTTC.

This rearrangement joins TRBV28 to TRBJ2-4; 10 nucleotides line up with TRBD1. The ends lost 5 bases at V and 2 bases at J; junction bases unmatched: 0. The CDR3 extends over 14 amino acids. Germline CDR1 MDHEN, CDR2 SYDVKM. In DNA, the CDR3 is TGTGCCAGCAGTGACAGGGGGCCCAAAAACATTCAGTACTTC. Translating gives CASSDRGPKNIQYF.

CDR3 residues: CASRSQGQELSPLHF. DNA of the CDR3: TGTGCCAGCAGGAGCCAAGGACAGGAGCTTTCACCCCTCCACTTT. The chain carries TRBV6-5 and TRBJ1-6, with 7 positions matching TRBD1. The V segment lost 6 bases and the J segment 9 bases; nucleotides outside the gene matches: 11. This CDR3 spans 15 amino acids. CDR1 and CDR2 (germline): MNHEY, SVGAGI.

This chain joins TRBV10-3 and TRBJ1-1, with D perhaps matching TRBD1 (5 bases). Trimming removed 0 bases from V and 4 bases from J, with 9 bases in between. The germline gives CDR1 ENHRY, CDR2 SYGVKD. The CDR3 has 14 residues. DNA of the CDR3: TGTGCCATCAGTGAGTCGTACGGGGGCACTGAAGCTTTCTTT. This encodes CAISESYGGTEAFF.

This chain uses TRBV5-6 with TRBJ2-6; D gene ambiguous. From germline, CDR1 is SGHDT and CDR2 YYEEEE. The CDR3 is made up of 16 amino acids. With 1 base removed from V and 0 bases from J, the gap between germline ends came to 8 bases. The CDR3 coding sequence is TGTGCCAGCAGCTTGTGGCGGAACTCTGGGGCCAACGTCCTGACTTTC. Translated: CASSLWRNSGANVLTF. Variable domain in full (rest from reference TRBV5-6 and TRBJ2-6): DAGVTQSPTHLIKTRGQQVTLRCSPKSGHDTVSWYQQALGQGPQFIFQYYEEEERQRGNFPDRFSGHQFPNYSSELNVNALLLGDSALYLCASSLWRNSGANVLTFGAGSRLTVL.

The gene calls are TRBV28 and TRBJ1-6, with D perhaps matching TRBD1 (5 bases). The V gene's germline CDR1 is MDHEN and CDR2 SYDVKM. This CDR3 has 16 amino acids. Trimming left V 5 bases short and J 3 bases short, with 14 bases between. The CDR3 DNA sequence: TGTGCCAGCAGTACGACGACAGTAAGCTATAATTCACCCCTCCACTTT. Residues: CASSTTTVSYNSPLHF.

Remarks on this clone: The same CDR3 also results from other DNA sequences found in this sample. This sequence joins TRBV28 and TRBJ2-6; the D gene is possibly TRBD2 (5 bases). The CDR3 is 15 amino acids. Trimming cost V 3 bases and J 1 base, with 7 bases left between them. Germline V gives CDR1 MDHEN, CDR2 SYDVKM. The CDR3 is CASSLRGSGANVLTF. In DNA form, the CDR3 reads TGTGCCAGCAGTTTGAGAGGGTCTGGGGCCAACGTCCTGACTTTC.

The chain's CDR3 is CASSLGAGVYNEQFF. The CDR3 coding sequence is TGTGCCAGCAGCTTAGGCGCGGGGGTATACAATGAGCAGTTCTTC. The rearrangement uses TRBV11-2 and TRBJ2-1; 7 nucleotides align to TRBD2. Germline CDR1 reads SGHAT; CDR2 reads FQNNGV. J gave up 4 bases and V 1 base, and 4 bases lay outside the gene matches. This CDR3 comprises 15 residues.

The chain couples TRBV11-2 to TRBJ2-3; 9 bases match TRBD2. CDR3 length: 18 amino acids. CDR1 is SGHAT and CDR2 is FQNNGV in the germline V gene. With V trimmed by 5 bases and J by 2 bases, 14 bases remained unmatched. The CDR3 DNA reads TGTGCCAGCAGCCTACCCCCGGGGAGACTAGCGGTCACAGATACGCAGTATTTT. This translates into CASSLPPGRLAVTDTQYF. The entire variable domain, with the rest obtained from reference TRBV11-2 and TRBJ2-3, is as follows: EAGVAQSPRYKIIEKRQSVAFWCNPISGHATLYWYQQILGQGPKLLIQFQNNGVVDDSQLPKDRFSAERLKGVDSTLKIQPAKLEDSAVYLCASSLPPGRLAVTDTQYFGPGTRLTVL.

This clone was counted once. The rearrangement uses TRBV11-2 and TRBJ1-2, with TRBD1 as a possible D gene (5 bases). This CDR3 has 16 residues. The germline V gene encodes CDR1 SGHAT and CDR2 FQNNGV. V lost 5 bases to trimming and J lost 5 bases, with 21 bases between them. The CDR3 protein is CASSPGGGESDYGYTF. In nucleotides, the CDR3 is TGTGCCAGCAGCCCGGGGGGGGGTGAGTCGGATTATGGCTACACCTTC.

This clone has only one observation. The V call is TRBV5-4, the J call TRBJ2-1; D is perhaps TRBD2 (6 bases). The V end lost 3 bases, the J end lost 2 bases, and 21 bases lay between the germline ends. The germline V gene has CDR1 SGHNT and CDR2 YYREEE (reference sequence). There are 18 residues in the CDR3. The CDR3 nucleotides read TGTGCCAGCAGCTCACCAACCGCGGGTAGCGGAGCCTACAATGAGCAGTTCTTC. Translated: CASSSPTAGSGAYNEQFF.

This chain joins TRBV19 and TRBJ1-1, with D possibly matching TRBD1 (6 bases). The CDR3 is 13 amino acids. Trimming pared 6 bases from V and 4 bases from J, leaving 12 bases between. Germline loops: CDR1 LNHDA, CDR2 SQIVND (reference sequence). CDR3 sequence reads: CASSGTMGTEAFF. CDR3 sequence (DNA): TGTGCCAGTAGCGGGACAATGGGCACTGAAGCTTTCTTT.

The V gene is TRBV11-2, the J gene TRBJ2-1, with 13 nucleotides matching TRBD2. This CDR3 has 23 amino acids. Germline-derived CDR1 and CDR2 are SGHAT and FQNNGV. V was pared by 6 bases and J by 4 bases, with 27 bases of the junction left unmatched. This CDR3 is CASSSPGLAGSASPPRRYNEQFF. The CDR3 DNA reads TGTGCCAGCAGTTCACCGGGACTAGCGGGATCCGCATCCCCCCCTCGGAGATACAATGAGCAGTTCTTC.

The chain is built from TRBV6-4 and TRBJ1-3, with D possibly being TRBD1 (6 bases). V dropped 3 bases and J dropped 3 bases, with 12 bases sitting between them. The germline gives CDR1 MRHNA, CDR2 SNTAGT. There are 15 residues in the CDR3. CDR3 nucleotides: TGTGCCAGCAGTGATTTCGGACAGTTTGGAAACACCATATATTTT. Protein product: CASSDFGQFGNTIYF.

V gene TRBV20-1 combines with J gene TRBJ2-1; unclear D gene. V lost 4 bases to trimming and J lost 12 bases, with 13 bases between them. CDR1 and CDR2 from the germline V gene are DFQATT and SNEGSKA (reference sequence). The CDR3 is 11 residues long. The CDR3 sequence is CSAMTPSRQFF. In DNA form, the CDR3 reads TGCAGTGCTATGACACCTTCCAGGCAGTTCTTC.

This clone was detected only a few times. The V and J genes are TRBV5-1 and TRBJ2-1; the D gene is possibly TRBD2 (5 bases). Trimming shortened V by 0 bases and J by 2 bases, and 9 bases separated the two germline ends. The germline gives CDR1 SGHRS, CDR2 YFSETQ. This CDR3 region has 15 residues. In DNA form, the CDR3 reads TGCGCCAGCAGCTTGGAGGGAGCCGCCTACAATGAGCAGTTCTTC. Amino acids: CASSLEGAAYNEQFF.

This sequence joins TRBV6-6 and TRBJ2-1; D unresolved. The V end lost 6 bases, the J end lost 4 bases, and 10 bases lay between the germline ends. The length of the CDR3 is 13 residues. Germline loops: CDR1 MNHNY, CDR2 SVGAGI (reference sequence). DNA of the CDR3: TGTGCCAGCAGCAGCTCAGGTTACAATGAGCAGTTCTTC. Protein sequence: CASSSSGYNEQFF.

The chain combines TRBV6-5 with TRBJ1-6; 7 bases agree with TRBD1. The CDR3 has 15 amino acids. Germline CDR1 is MNHEY and CDR2 is SVGAGI. J gave up 11 bases and V 5 bases, and 12 bases lay outside the gene matches. The CDR3 DNA reads as TGTGCCAGCAGTCCTACAGGGGAGGCAGACACACCCCTCCACTTT. Translating gives CASSPTGEADTPLHF.

This chain's CDR3 is CAISDGAQNTGELFF. The CDR3 bases are TGTGCCATCAGTGACGGTGCTCAGAACACCGGGGAGCTGTTTTTT. The chain has TRBV10-3 and TRBJ2-2; D ambiguous. The V gene lost 3 bases and the J gene lost 1 base, with 9 bases spanning the gap. The CDR3 length is 15 residues. Germline V gene data show CDR1 as ENHRY and CDR2 as SYGVKD.

The chain uses TRBV27 and TRBJ2-7; D not resolved. The V gene lost 3 bases and the J gene lost 5 bases, with 11 bases spanning the gap. The CDR3 runs 13 residues. Germline CDR1 and CDR2: MNHEY and SMNVEV (reference sequence). Here the CDR3 reads CASSFTVPNEQYF. Written as DNA, the CDR3 is TGTGCCAGCAGTTTTACGGTTCCGAACGAGCAGTACTTC.

The count of this clone is one. The chain employs TRBV2 and TRBJ2-5; 7 bases are a match to TRBD2. Germline V gene sequence: CDR1 SNHLY, CDR2 FYNNEI. This CDR3 comprises 14 residues. V shed 10 bases and J 1 base; nucleotides not matched to a gene: 9. DNA of the CDR3: TGTGCCACCAGGTCTTCTAGCGGCCAAGAGACCCAGTACTTC. Protein product: CATRSSSGQETQYF.

The rearrangement uses TRBV24-1 and TRBJ2-2, with TRBD1 as a possible D gene (6 bases). In germline, CDR1 is KGHDR, CDR2 SFDVKD. This CDR3 is built from 15 residues. V dropped 5 bases and J dropped 1 base, with 10 bases sitting between them. The CDR3 reads CATSAGTLNTGELFF. The CDR3 DNA is TGTGCCACCAGTGCAGGGACACTGAACACCGGGGAGCTGTTTTTT.